The clone carrying this TCR beta chain is a singleton in its sample. The CDR3 is 15 amino acids. In germline, CDR1 is LNHNV, CDR2 YYDKDF (reference sequence). The ends were cut back, 0 bases at V and 1 base at J, with 7 bases in the middle. An amount of RNA that ranged from roughly 0.45 to 1 ug was reverse transcribed with random hexamers. TCRdb passed the immunoSEQ multiplex PCR reads through MiXCR, listing each CDR3 protein once. The sample lists 130,000 or so distinct CDR3 sequences, 75% to 90% occurring once. The data were obtained in a study of CD8 T cells in Susac syndrome. The sequencing input was CD8+ T cells from PBMCs. V and J are TRBV15 and TRBJ1-3; tentative D call: TRBD1 (5 bases). This clonotype originated in a human donor with multiple sclerosis. CDR3 DNA sequence: TGTGCCACCAGCAGAGATAGGGGTTCTGGAAACACCATATATTTT. This encodes CATSRDRGSGNTIYF.